This TCR beta chain was recovered during a study of spatial heterogeneity in lung cancer. Study summary: Donation came from 70 or so patients with untreated early-stage non-small cell lung cancer.

The study's findings and limits: The appearance of ubiquitous expanded tumor TCRs in blood was greater at resection than follow-up.

From germline, CDR1 is MNHNS and CDR2 SASEGT. V shed 5 bases and J 4 bases; nucleotides not matched to a gene: 5. The CDR3 has 15 residues. Each TCR cDNA molecule bore a unique molecular identifier. TCRdb independently ran MiXCR on the 5' RACE reads; one entry per CDR3 protein. The repertoire has under 75,000 distinct CDR3 sequences, approximately 9% of them found once; the top ten carry around 1.9%. The sample holds many counts of this clonotype. Antigen: not known. Time point indicated: blood at routine non-recurrence follow-up after resection. The V and J genes are TRBV6-1 and TRBJ2-1; 10 nucleotides agree with TRBD1. The material sequenced was PBMCs, taken at follow-up. The TCR originated in a female donor with early-stage non-small cell lung cancer. The CDR3 spells CASSFGQGEYNEQFF. The CDR3 DNA reads TGTGCCAGCAGTTTCGGACAGGGGGAATACAATGAGCAGTTCTTC.